The present T cell receptor beta chain was sequenced within a study of T cells after yellow fever vaccination. TCRdb analysed the 5' RACE reads with MiXCR anew, one entry per CDR3 protein. Of some 500,000 distinct CDR3 sequences in the sample, roughly 13% were seen once. The V and J ends lost 5 bases and 7 bases respectively, with 14 bases between them. This CDR3 contains 14 residues. Germline V gene data show CDR1 as LNHDA and CDR2 as SQIVND (reference sequence). This chain uses TRBV19 with TRBJ1-4; a weak D match, TRBD1 (6 bases). The sample in question was PBMCs, obtained on the day of the yellow fever booster vaccination. The sequence derives from a man in his thirties or forties who received the YFV17D yellow fever vaccine. The CDR3 sequence: CASSSGDIAEKLFF. The DNA of the CDR3 is TGTGCCAGTAGTTCGGGGGACATTGCTGAAAAACTGTTTTTT.